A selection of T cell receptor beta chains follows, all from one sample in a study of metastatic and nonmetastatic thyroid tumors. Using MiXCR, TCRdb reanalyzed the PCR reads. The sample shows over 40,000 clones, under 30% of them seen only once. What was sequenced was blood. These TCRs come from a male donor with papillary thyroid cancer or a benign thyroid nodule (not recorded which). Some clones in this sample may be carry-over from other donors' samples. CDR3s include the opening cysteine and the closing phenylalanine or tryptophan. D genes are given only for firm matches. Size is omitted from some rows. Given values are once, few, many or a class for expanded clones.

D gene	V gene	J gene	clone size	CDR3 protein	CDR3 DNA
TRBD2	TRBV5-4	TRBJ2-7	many	CASSEGLAGGSYEQYF	TGTGCCAGCAGCGAAGGACTAGCGGGAGGATCCTACGAGCAGTACTTC
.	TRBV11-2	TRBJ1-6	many	CASSFSRGGNSPLHF	TGTGCCAGCAGCTTTTCAAGGGGAGGGAATTCACCCCTCCACTTT
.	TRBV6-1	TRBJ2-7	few	CASSDLAGASNEQYF	TGTGCCAGCAGTGATCTGGCGGGGGCCTCGAACGAGCAGTACTTC
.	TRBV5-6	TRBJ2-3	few	CASSLEVGFDEESDTQYF	TGTGCCAGCAGCCTCGAGGTGGGGTTCGATGAGGAATCAGATACGCAGTATTTT
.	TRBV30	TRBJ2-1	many	CAWTRSGVSRDEQFF	TGTGCCTGGACCCGGAGTGGGGTTTCTAGGGATGAGCAGTTCTTC
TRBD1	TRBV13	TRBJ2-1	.	CASSLAGGDLNNEQFF	TGTGCCAGCAGCTTAGCAGGGGGCGATTTGAACAATGAGCAGTTCTTC
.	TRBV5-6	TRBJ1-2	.	CASSREALFGGYTF	TGTGCCAGCAGCAGGGAGGCGCTATTTGGTGGCTACACCTTC
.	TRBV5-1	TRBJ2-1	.	CARGDSYNEQFF	TGCGCAAGAGGGGACTCCTACAATGAGCAGTTCTTC
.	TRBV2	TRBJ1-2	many	CASSGPGQRTQTPAKGYTF	TGTGCCAGCAGTGGGCCCGGCCAGCGAACACAGACTCCTGCAAAAGGCTACACCTTC
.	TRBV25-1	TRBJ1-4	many	CASSEAANEKLFF	TGTGCCAGCAGTGAGGCCGCTAATGAAAAACTGTTTTTT
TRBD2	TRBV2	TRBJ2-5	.	CASSPTSGGAGETQYF	TGTGCCAGCAGTCCTACTAGCGGGGGGGCAGGAGAGACCCAGTACTTC
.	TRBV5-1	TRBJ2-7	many	CASSLPAGTTDEQYF	TGCGCCAGCAGCCTGCCCGCGGGGACCACGGACGAGCAGTACTTC
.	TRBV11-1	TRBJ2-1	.	CASSPQVSFSYNEQFF	TGTGCCAGCAGCCCCCAAGTCTCCTTCTCCTACAATGAGCAGTTCTTC
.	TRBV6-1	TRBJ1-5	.	CASGFPRPQHF	TGTGCCAGCGGATTCCCCAGGCCCCAGCATTTT
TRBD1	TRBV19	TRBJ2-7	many	CASSPRTGTRREQYF	TGTGCCAGTAGTCCGAGGACAGGGACGAGACGGGAGCAGTACTTC
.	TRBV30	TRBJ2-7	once	CAWSPTVSYEQYF	TGTGCCTGGAGTCCGACAGTCTCCTACGAGCAGTACTTC
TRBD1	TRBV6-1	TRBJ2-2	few	CASRGLGTVSSTGELFF	TGTGCCAGCAGGGGGCTTGGGACAGTGAGCAGTACCGGGGAGCTGTTTTTT
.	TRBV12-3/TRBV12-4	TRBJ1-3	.	CASSTGGSGNTIYF	TGTGCCAGCAGTACGGGGGGCTCTGGAAACACCATATATTTT
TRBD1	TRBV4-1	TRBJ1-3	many	CASSHLQGASGNTIYF	TGCGCCAGCAGCCACCTACAGGGGGCTTCTGGAAACACCATATATTTT
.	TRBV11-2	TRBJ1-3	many	CASSFLRGFSGNTIYF	TGTGCCAGCAGCTTTCTCCGGGGCTTCTCTGGAAACACCATATATTTT
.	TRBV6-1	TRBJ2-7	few	CASSDDPLGEQYF	TGTGCCAGCAGTGACGACCCGTTGGGGGAGCAGTACTTC
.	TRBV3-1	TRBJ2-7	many	CASSSAGGLSYEQYF	TGTGCCAGCAGCTCAGCCGGCGGGCTCTCCTACGAGCAGTACTTC
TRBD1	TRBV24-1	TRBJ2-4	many	CATSDSITGTGRYIQYF	TGTGCCACCAGTGATTCAATCACCGGGACAGGGAGGTACATTCAGTACTTC
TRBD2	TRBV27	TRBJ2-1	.	CASKGSRTSGYSYNEQFF	TGTGCCAGCAAAGGGAGTCGAACTAGCGGATACTCCTACAATGAGCAGTTCTTC
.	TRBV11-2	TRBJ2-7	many	CASSLDGLSWYEQYF	TGTGCCAGCAGCTTAGACGGACTCTCATGGTACGAGCAGTACTTC
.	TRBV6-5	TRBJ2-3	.	CASSYLKPPGDTQYF	TGTGCCAGCAGTTACCTCAAGCCCCCCGGAGATACGCAGTATTTT
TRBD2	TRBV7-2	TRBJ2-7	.	CASSLALGGGTYEQYF	TGTGCCAGCAGCTTAGCACTCGGGGGAGGGACCTACGAGCAGTACTTC
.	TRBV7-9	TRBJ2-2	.	CASSLWGLNTGELFF	TGTGCCAGCAGCTTGTGGGGCCTGAACACCGGGGAGCTGTTTTTT
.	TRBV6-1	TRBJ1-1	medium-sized	CASSETAGTEAFF	TGTGCCAGCAGTGAAACGGCAGGCACTGAAGCTTTCTTT
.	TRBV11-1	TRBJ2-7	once	CASSPTNSYEQYF	TGTGCCAGCAGCCCGACTAACTCCTACGAGCAGTACTTC
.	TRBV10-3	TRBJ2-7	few	CTISEFEGGGFHEQYF	TGTACCATCAGTGAGTTCGAGGGAGGGGGCTTTCACGAGCAGTACTTC
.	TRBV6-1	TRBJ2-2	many	CASKRLTWGASSGELFF	TGTGCCAGCAAACGCTTAACTTGGGGCGCCTCGAGCGGGGAGCTGTTTTTT
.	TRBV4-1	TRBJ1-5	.	CASSQEFGQPQHF	TGCGCCAGCAGCCAAGAGTTTGGCCAGCCCCAGCATTTT
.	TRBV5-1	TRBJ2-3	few	CASSYGYTDTQYF	TGCGCCAGCAGCTACGGTTACACAGATACGCAGTATTTT
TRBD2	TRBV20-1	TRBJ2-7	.	CSARRYLAGVRSYEQYF	TGCAGTGCTAGGCGATATCTAGCGGGGGTGAGATCCTACGAGCAGTACTTC
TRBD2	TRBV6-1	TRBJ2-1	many	CASSELAGGPSEQFF	TGTGCCAGCAGTGAATTAGCGGGAGGGCCAAGTGAGCAGTTCTTC
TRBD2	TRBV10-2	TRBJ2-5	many	CASSESGWREGPQETQYF	TGCGCCAGCAGTGAGAGCGGATGGCGGGAGGGCCCTCAGGAGACCCAGTACTTC
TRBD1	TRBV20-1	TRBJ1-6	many	CSARDTGVGSPLHF	TGCAGTGCTAGGGATACAGGGGTAGGGTCACCCCTCCACTTT
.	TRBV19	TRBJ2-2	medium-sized	CASSIFRGGWTGELFF	TGTGCCAGTAGTATTTTTAGAGGCGGTTGGACCGGGGAGCTGTTTTTT
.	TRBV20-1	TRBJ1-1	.	CSARDGLNTEAFF	TGCAGTGCCCGGGACGGATTGAACACTGAAGCTTTCTTT
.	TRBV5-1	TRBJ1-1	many	CASSQGRGLGSTEAFF	TGCGCCAGCAGCCAGGGTCGTGGTTTGGGGAGCACTGAAGCTTTCTTT
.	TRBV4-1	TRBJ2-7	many	CASSRPSGSYEQYF	TGCGCCAGCAGCCGTCCAAGCGGCTCCTACGAGCAGTACTTC
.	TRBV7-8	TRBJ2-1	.	CASSRAGSYEQFF	TGTGCCAGCAGCCGAGCCGGGAGTTATGAGCAGTTCTTC